This TCR beta chain was profiled in a study of blood T cells in healthy people across ages. This clonotype has just a few counts. PCR was performed a second time for about 6 to 11 cycles using a sample-barcoded 5' primer and a J-beta primer mix. TCRdb reprocessed the 5' RACE reads with MiXCR, giving one entry per CDR3 protein. The sample yields about 600,000 distinct CDR3 sequences, roughly 48% seen once. The clonotype originates from an elderly man in good health. What was sequenced was blood.

CDR3 loop: CASSSPTGFAETQYF. Here the CDR3 DNA reads TGTGCCAGCAGTTCCCCGACAGGTTTCGCGGAGACCCAGTACTTC. This chain links TRBV6-2 or TRBV6-3 with TRBJ2-5; the D gene is possibly TRBD1 (6 bases). This CDR3 region has 15 residues. Germline values: CDR1 MNHEY, CDR2 SVGEGT. Trimming cost V 4 bases and J 5 bases, with 17 bases left between them.